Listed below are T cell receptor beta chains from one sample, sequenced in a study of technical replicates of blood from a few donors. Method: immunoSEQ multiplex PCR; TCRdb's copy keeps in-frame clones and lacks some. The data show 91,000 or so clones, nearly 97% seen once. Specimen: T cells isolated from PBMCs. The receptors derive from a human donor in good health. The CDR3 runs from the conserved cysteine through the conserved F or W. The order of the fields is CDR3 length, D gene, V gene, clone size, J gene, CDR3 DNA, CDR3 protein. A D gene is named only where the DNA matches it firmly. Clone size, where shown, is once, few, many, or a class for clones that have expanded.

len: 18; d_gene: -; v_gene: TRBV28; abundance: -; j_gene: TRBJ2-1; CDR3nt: TGTGCCAGCAGTACCGAGGGGGGGGTTCGACGGACTTACAATGAGCAGTTCTTC; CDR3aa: CASSTEGGVRRTYNEQFF
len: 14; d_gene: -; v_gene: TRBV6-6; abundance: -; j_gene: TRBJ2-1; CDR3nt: TGTGCCAGCAGTTCGGGACATTCCCACAATGAGCAGTTCTTC; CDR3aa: CASSSGHSHNEQFF
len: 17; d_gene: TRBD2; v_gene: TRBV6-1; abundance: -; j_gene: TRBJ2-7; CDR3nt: TGTGCCAGCAGTGAGTCCATCAGGTACCCTCAGCGGGGCGAGCAGTACTTC; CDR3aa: CASSESIRYPQRGEQYF
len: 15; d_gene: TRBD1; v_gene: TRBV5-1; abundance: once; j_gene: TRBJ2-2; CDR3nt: TGCGCCAGCAGCTCGGACAGGGTCAACACCGGGGAGCTGTTTTTT; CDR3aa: CASSSDRVNTGELFF
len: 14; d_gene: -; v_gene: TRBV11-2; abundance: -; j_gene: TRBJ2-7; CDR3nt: TGTGCCAGCAGCCGCGAGGTAGCGGCCTACGAGCAGTACTTC; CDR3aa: CASSREVAAYEQYF
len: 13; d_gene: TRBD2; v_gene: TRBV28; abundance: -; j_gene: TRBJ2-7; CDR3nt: TGTGCCAGCAGTTTGCAAACTAGCGGGAACCCGTACTTC; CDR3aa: CASSLQTSGNPYF
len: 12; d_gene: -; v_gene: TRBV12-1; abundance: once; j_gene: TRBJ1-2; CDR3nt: TGTGCCAGCAGCTTGGACGGGGGGGGCTACACCTTC; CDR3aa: CASSLDGGGYTF
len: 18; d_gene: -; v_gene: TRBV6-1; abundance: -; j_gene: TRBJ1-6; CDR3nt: TGTGCCAGCAGTGAAGCAACCCCGGGGGGAACTATTAATTCACCCCTCCACTTT; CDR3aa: CASSEATPGGTINSPLHF
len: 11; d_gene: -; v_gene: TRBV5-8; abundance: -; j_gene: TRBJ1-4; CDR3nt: TGTGCCAGCAGCCAAGACAGGCAACTGTTTTTT; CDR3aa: CASSQDRQLFF
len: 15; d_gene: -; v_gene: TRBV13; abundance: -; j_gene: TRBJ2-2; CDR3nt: TGTGCCAGCAGCTTAACTCAGGGAGGCACCGGGGAGCTGTTTTTT; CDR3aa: CASSLTQGGTGELFF
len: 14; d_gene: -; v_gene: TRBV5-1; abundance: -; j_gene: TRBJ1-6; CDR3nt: TGCGCCAGCAGCTTTTGGACAGTGAATTCACCCCTCCACTTT; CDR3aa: CASSFWTVNSPLHF
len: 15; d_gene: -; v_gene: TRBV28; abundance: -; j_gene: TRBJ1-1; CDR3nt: TGTGCCAGCAGTTTACTCGTCAGGGTCAGCACTGAAGCTTTCTTT; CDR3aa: CASSLLVRVSTEAFF
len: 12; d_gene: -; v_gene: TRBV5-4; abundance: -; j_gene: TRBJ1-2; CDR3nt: TGTGCCAGCGGCAACCGAAACTATGGCTACACCTTC; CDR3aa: CASGNRNYGYTF
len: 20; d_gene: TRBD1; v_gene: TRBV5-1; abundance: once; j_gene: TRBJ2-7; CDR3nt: TGCGCCAGCAGCTGGAAGGCGGGGACAGGGGCTCCTCGTGACTCCTACGAGCAGTACTTC; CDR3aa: CASSWKAGTGAPRDSYEQYF
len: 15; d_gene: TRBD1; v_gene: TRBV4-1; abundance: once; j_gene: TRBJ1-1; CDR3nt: TGCGCCAGCAGCCATGTGGGACAGAAGAACACTGAAGCTTTCTTT; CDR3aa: CASSHVGQKNTEAFF
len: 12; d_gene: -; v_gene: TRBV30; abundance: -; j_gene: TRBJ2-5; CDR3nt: TGTGCCTCTCGGGGTATCTATGAGACCCAGTACTTC; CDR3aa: CASRGIYETQYF
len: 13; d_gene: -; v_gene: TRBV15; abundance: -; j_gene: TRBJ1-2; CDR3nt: TGTGCCACCGGAACCACAGGGAACTATGGCTACACCTTC; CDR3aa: CATGTTGNYGYTF
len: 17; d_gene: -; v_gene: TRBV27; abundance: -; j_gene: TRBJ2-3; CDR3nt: TGTGCCAGCAGTCCGATATCTCAGGGGCCCTTCACAGATACGCAGTATTTT; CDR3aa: CASSPISQGPFTDTQYF
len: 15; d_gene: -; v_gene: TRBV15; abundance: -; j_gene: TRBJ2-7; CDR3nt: TGTGCCACCAGCAGAGGAGACAGAAACTCCTACGAGCAGTACTTC; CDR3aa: CATSRGDRNSYEQYF
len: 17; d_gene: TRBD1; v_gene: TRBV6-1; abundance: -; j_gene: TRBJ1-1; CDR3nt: TGTGCCAGCAGTGTAAGACGGGACAGTCCGACGAACACTGAAGCTTTCTTT; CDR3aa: CASSVRRDSPTNTEAFF
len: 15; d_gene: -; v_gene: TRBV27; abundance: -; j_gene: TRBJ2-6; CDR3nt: TGTGCCAGCAGTTTATCGAGCTCTGGGGCCAACGTCCTGACTTTC; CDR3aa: CASSLSSSGANVLTF
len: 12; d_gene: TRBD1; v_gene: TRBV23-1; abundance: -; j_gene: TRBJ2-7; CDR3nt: TGCGCCAACCGGGACAGGCCCTACGAGCAGTACTTC; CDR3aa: CANRDRPYEQYF
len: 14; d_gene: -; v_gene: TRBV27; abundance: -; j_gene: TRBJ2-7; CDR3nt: TGTGCCAGCAGTGTCAGAGGAAGCTCCTACGAGCAGTACTTC; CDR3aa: CASSVRGSSYEQYF
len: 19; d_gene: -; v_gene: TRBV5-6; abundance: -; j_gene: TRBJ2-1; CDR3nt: TGTGCCAGCAGCTTGTGGGGCCGAGGGGGGGCGAATTCCTACAATGAGCAGTTCTTC; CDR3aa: CASSLWGRGGANSYNEQFF
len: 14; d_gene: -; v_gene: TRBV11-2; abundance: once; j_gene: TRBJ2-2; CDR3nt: TGTGCCAGCAGCTCCACACGGAACACCGGGGAGCTGTTTTTT; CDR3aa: CASSSTRNTGELFF
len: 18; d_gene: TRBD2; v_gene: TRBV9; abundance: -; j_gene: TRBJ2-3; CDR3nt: TGTGCCAGCAGCGTCGGGACTAGCGGGGGTTCTAGCACAGATACGCAGTATTTT; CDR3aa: CASSVGTSGGSSTDTQYF
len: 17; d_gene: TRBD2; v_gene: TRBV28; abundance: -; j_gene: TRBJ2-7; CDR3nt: TGTGCCAGCAGTTTAAGAAGTCTGAGCGGGAGCTCCTACGAGCAGTACTTC; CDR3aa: CASSLRSLSGSSYEQYF
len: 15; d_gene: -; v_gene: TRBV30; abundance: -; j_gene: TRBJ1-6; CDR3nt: TGTGCCTGGAGTGTCTGGAGCTCCTATAATTCACCCCTCCACTTT; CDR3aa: CAWSVWSSYNSPLHF
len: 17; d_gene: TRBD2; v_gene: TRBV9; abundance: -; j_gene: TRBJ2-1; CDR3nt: TGTGCCAGCAGCGCACTCCCGGGACTAGCGGGGAACAATGAGCAGTTCTTC; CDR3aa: CASSALPGLAGNNEQFF
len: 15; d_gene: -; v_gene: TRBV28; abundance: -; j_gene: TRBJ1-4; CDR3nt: TGTGCCAGCAGACTTCGCGGGACGGTTAATGAAAAACTGTTTTTT; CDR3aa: CASRLRGTVNEKLFF
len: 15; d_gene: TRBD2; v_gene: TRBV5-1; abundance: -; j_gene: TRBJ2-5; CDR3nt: TGCGCCAGCAGCTTGGAAGCGGGAGCTGGAGAGACCCAGTACTTC; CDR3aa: CASSLEAGAGETQYF
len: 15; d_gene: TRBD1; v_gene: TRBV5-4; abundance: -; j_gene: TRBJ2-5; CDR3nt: TGTGCCAGCAGGCCCGGACAGGGCCGTCAGGAGACCCAGTACTTC; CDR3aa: CASRPGQGRQETQYF
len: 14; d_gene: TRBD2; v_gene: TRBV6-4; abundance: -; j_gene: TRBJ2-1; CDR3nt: TGTGCCAGCAGTGTTGCGGGAGGGCCGAATGAGCAGTTCTTC; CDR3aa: CASSVAGGPNEQFF
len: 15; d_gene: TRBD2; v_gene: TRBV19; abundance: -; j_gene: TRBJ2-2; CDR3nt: TGTGCCAGTAGTCTGCGGGGGGCTAGAGCCGGGGAGCTGTTTTTT; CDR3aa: CASSLRGARAGELFF
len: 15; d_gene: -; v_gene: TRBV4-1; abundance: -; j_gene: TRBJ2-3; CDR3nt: TGCGCCAGCAGCGCCAGCGGCCCTCGGCCAGATACGCAGTATTTT; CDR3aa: CASSASGPRPDTQYF
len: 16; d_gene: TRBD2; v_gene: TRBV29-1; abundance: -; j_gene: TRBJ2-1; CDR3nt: TGCAGCGTTGATCGCGGGAGCTCCCTCTCCTACAATGAGCAGTTCTTC; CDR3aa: CSVDRGSSLSYNEQFF
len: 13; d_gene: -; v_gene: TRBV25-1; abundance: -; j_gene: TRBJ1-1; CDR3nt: TGTGCCAGCAGCCGAACCGGGGACACTGAAGCTTTCTTT; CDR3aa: CASSRTGDTEAFF
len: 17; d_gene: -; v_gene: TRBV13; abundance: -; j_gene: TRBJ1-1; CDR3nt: TGTGCCAGCAGCTTGAGGGGGTGGGGCAGCAAGAACACTGAAGCTTTCTTT; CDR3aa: CASSLRGWGSKNTEAFF
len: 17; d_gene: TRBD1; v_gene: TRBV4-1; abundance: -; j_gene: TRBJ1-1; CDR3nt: TGCGCCAGCAGCCACGAACCTACCGGGACAGGAGAAACTGAAGCTTTCTTT; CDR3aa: CASSHEPTGTGETEAFF
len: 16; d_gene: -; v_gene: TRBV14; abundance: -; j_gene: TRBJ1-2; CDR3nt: TGTGCCAGCAGCCAAGGGGTCCAGCCTAGGTCGTATGGCTACACCTTC; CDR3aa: CASSQGVQPRSYGYTF
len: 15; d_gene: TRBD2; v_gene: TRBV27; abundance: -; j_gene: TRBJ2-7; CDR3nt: TGTGCCAGCAGCCTCGGACTAGCGGGCCCCTACGAGCAGTACTTC; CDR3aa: CASSLGLAGPYEQYF
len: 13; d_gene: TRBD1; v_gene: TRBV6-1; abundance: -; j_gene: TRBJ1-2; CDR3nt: TGTGCCAGCAGCCGGGACAGCTTAAGAGGCTACACCTTC; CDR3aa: CASSRDSLRGYTF
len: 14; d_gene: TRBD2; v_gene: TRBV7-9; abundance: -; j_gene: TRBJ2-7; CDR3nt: TGTGCCAGCAGCCCAAAAGCGGGGGGCTACGAGCAGTACTTC; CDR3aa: CASSPKAGGYEQYF
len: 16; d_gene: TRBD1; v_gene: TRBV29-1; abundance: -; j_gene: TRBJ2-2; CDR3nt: TGCAGCGCAGGGGGACAGGGGGCCCTTTTTGGCGGGGAGCTGTTTTTT; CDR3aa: CSAGGQGALFGGELFF
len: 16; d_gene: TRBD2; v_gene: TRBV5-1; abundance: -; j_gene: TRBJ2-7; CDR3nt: TGCGCCAGCAGGGCCGGGGGAGGGGTAGAAGTAGACGAGCAGTACTTC; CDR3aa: CASRAGGGVEVDEQYF
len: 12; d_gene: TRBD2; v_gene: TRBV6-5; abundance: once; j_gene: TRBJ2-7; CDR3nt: TGTGCCAGCAGCTCGGGAGGCTACGAGCAGTACTTC; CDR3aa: CASSSGGYEQYF
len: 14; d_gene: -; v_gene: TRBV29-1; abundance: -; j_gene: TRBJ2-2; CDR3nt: TGCAGCGGATCACCGGGAATCAACACCGGGGAGCTGTTTTTT; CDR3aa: CSGSPGINTGELFF
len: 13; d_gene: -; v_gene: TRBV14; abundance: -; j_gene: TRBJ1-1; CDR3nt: TGTGCCAGCAGCCCACAACGGACTGCTGAAGCTTTCTTT; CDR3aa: CASSPQRTAEAFF
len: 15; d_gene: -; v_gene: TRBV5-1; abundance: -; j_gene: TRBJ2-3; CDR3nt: TGCGCCAGCAGCTTGGCCGCGGTAGCCACAGATACGCAGTATTTT; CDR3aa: CASSLAAVATDTQYF
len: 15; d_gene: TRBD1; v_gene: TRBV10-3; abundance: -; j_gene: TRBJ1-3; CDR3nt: TGTGCCATCAGCGACAGGGGGACGGCTGGAAACACCATATATTTT; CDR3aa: CAISDRGTAGNTIYF